A selection of T cell receptor beta chains follows, all from one sample in a study of Graves' ophthalmopathy and Graves' hyperthyroidism. TCRdb reprocessed the multiplex PCR reads via MiXCR and lists one record per CDR3 protein. The table includes tens of thousands of distinct CDR3 sequences, around 50% detected once. Sequencing used peripheral blood. All receptors derive from an adult woman with Graves' ophthalmopathy. Both conserved end residues are part of each CDR3. A D gene is named only where the DNA matches it firmly. Some rows have no size entry. The others give once, few or many, or a class for an expanded clone.

>-|-|TRBJ1-5|TRBV6-6|13
CASNRQRESYEHF
TGTGCCAGCAATAGGCAGCGGGAGTCCTACGAGCATTTT
>-|many|TRBJ1-2|TRBV28|14
CASSLRSGWSGYTF
TGTGCCAGCAGTTTAAGGTCCGGGTGGAGTGGCTACACCTTC
>TRBD2|-|TRBJ2-1|TRBV7-6|15
CASSLNTGTSNEQFF
TGTGCCAGCAGCTTGAACACCGGGACTAGTAATGAGCAGTTCTTC
>-|many|TRBJ2-1|TRBV28|15
CASSFLSREHNEQFF
TGTGCCAGCAGTTTCCTTTCCAGGGAGCACAATGAGCAGTTCTTC
>-|-|TRBJ2-5|TRBV24-1|14
CATSDRDPVRTQYF
TGTGCCACCAGTGACCGGGACCCCGTGAGGACCCAGTACTTC
>-|-|TRBJ2-3|TRBV6-5|14
CASRPPGGTDTQYF
TGTGCCAGCAGACCACCAGGGGGGACAGATACGCAGTATTTT
>TRBD2|-|TRBJ2-7|TRBV10-3|16
CAITDGLAGDNYEQYF
TGTGCCATCACTGATGGACTAGCGGGAGACAACTACGAGCAGTACTTC
>-|-|TRBJ2-5|TRBV20-1|15
CSASSPRDLRETQYF
TGCAGTGCCAGCAGCCCCAGGGACTTAAGAGAGACCCAGTACTTC
>TRBD1|many|TRBJ2-6|TRBV5-8|17
CASSLGDSSSGANVLTF
TGTGCCAGCAGCTTGGGGGACAGCTCCTCTGGGGCCAACGTCCTGACTTTC
>-|many|TRBJ1-3|TRBV4-3|15
CASSQDKGSGNTIYF
TGCGCCAGCAGCCAAGATAAGGGTAGTGGAAACACCATATATTTT
>TRBD2|many|TRBJ2-7|TRBV7-8|16
CASSLRRTSPSYEQYF
TGTGCCAGCAGCTTACGGCGGACTAGCCCATCCTACGAGCAGTACTTC
>TRBD1|many|TRBJ2-4|TRBV19|14
CATSRGRGLDIQYF
TGTGCCACCTCCCGCGGCAGGGGGTTGGACATTCAGTACTTC
>-|many|TRBJ1-1|TRBV7-2|13
CASSLDRQTEAFF
TGTGCCAGCAGCTTAGACCGCCAAACTGAAGCTTTCTTT
>TRBD2|-|TRBJ2-1|TRBV6-4|13
CASSASGSNEQFF
TGTGCCAGCAGTGCTAGCGGGAGCAATGAGCAGTTCTTC